The next 19 T cell receptor beta chains were all read from a single sample in a study of sequential checkpoint blockade in melanoma. Generated by immunoSEQ multiplex PCR, the TCRdb table keeps only in-frame clones and is missing some. The profile shows approximately 11,000 clones, about 78% of them singletons. This sample's treatment: randomized to nivolumab then ipilimumab (arm A) or the reverse (arm B). Sequencing used CD8+ T cells sorted from blood (inferred from file names), obtained from a patient given nivolumab and ipilimumab in sequence. These receptors were collected from a human donor with melanoma.

The chain carries TRBV28 and TRBJ1-5; TRBD1 matches at 9 bases. The germline V gene encodes CDR1 MDHEN and CDR2 SYDVKM. The CDR3 is 15 amino acids. V gave up 5 bases and J gave up 4 bases; unmatched junction bases: 6. DNA for the CDR3: TGTGCCAGCAGTCGGAGGGACAGGGAAAATCAGCCCCAGCATTTT. It translates to CASSRRDRENQPQHF.

The gene calls are TRBV25-1 and TRBJ2-5; 8 positions match TRBD2. Per germline, CDR1 MGHDK and CDR2 SYGVNS. The CDR3 loop spans 15 amino acids. J lost 4 bases, V lost 4 bases, and 8 bases had no gene match. The CDR3 is CASSGTGGSGETQYF. CDR3 nucleotide sequence: TGTGCCAGCAGTGGAACGGGGGGGTCTGGAGAGACCCAGTACTTC.

The V call is TRBV23-1, the J call TRBJ2-2; the D gene is possibly TRBD1 (5 bases). TRBV23-1 falls under the ORF class, with uncertain function. The CDR3 loop spans 15 amino acids. The V end was cut by 0 bases, the J end by 5 bases, with 10 bases between. The CDR3, as DNA: TGCGCCAGCAGTCAATCGGGGCTCCTGACCGGGGAGCTGTTTTTT. Amino acids: CASSQSGLLTGELFF.

This chain uses TRBV9 with TRBJ1-2, with D perhaps matching TRBD1 (5 bases). There are 15 residues in the CDR3. Trimming stripped 1 base from V and 8 bases from J, with 18 bases between. Germline V CDR1 and CDR2: SGDLS, YYNGEE. The CDR3 bases are TGTGCCAGCAGCGTATCACTATCTCAGGGTCGGGGCTACACCTTC. The encoded protein is CASSVSLSQGRGYTF.

The CDR3 DNA follows: TGTGCCAGCAGCTTACTCGGTGAAAAACTGTTTTTT. Translation: CASSLLGEKLFF. The chain employs TRBV5-4 and TRBJ1-4; no firm D call. Trimming took off 2 bases at V and 7 bases at J, with 6 bases between the two ends. CDR3 size: 12 residues. Germline V gene data show CDR1 as SGHNT and CDR2 as YYREEE (reference sequence).

The V and J genes are TRBV6-5 and TRBJ2-3; 8 bases align to TRBD1. The CDR3 runs 13 residues. With 5 bases clipped from V and 4 bases from J, the junction kept 2 bases outside the gene matches. Per germline, CDR1 MNHEY and CDR2 SVGAGI. The CDR3 DNA reads TGTGCCAGCAGTCGGACAGGGCCAGATACGCAGTATTTT. It translates to CASSRTGPDTQYF.

This clone has a single count. The V and J genes are TRBV20-1 and TRBJ2-1; D is perhaps TRBD1 (5 bases). Trimming left V 7 bases short and J 7 bases short, with 11 bases between. Germline V gene lookup returns CDR1 DFQATT and CDR2 SNEGSKA (reference sequence). The CDR3 contains 11 residues. CDR3 protein: CSVETVNEQFF. The CDR3 DNA reads as TGCAGTGTCGAGACAGTAAATGAGCAGTTCTTC.

This clone is medium-sized within its sample. This rearrangement joins TRBV14 to TRBJ2-7; possible D gene TRBD1, 5 bases. V was clipped by 3 bases and J by 3 bases, with 12 bases between them. Germline V gene data show CDR1 as SGHDN and CDR2 as FVKESK. The CDR3 is made up of 14 amino acids. CDR3 sequence: CASSQTSGYYEQYF. In DNA form, the CDR3 reads TGTGCCAGCAGCCAGACTTCAGGGTACTACGAGCAGTACTTC.

This clone was observed a few times. The chain is built from TRBV27 and TRBJ1-5, with D perhaps matching TRBD1 (5 bases). The V end lost 6 bases, the J end lost 2 bases, and 14 bases lay between the germline ends. In germline, CDR1 is MNHEY, CDR2 SMNVEV (reference sequence). The CDR3 loop spans 15 amino acids. In DNA, the CDR3 is TGTGCCAGCAGCCCCTCAGGGTCAGGCAATCAGCCCCAGCATTTT. This gives the protein CASSPSGSGNQPQHF.

The chain has TRBV4-1 and TRBJ1-2; the match to TRBD1 covers 7 bases. CDR3 length equals 15 residues. V lost 2 bases and J lost 6; bases outside the gene matches: 9. In germline, CDR1 is MGHRA, CDR2 YSYEKL. CDR3 DNA sequence: TGCGCCAGCAGCCAACCCCCACAGGGGCCGAATGGCTACACCTTC. Residues: CASSQPPQGPNGYTF.

This chain links TRBV7-9 with TRBJ2-5; TRBD2 is a possible D gene (6 bases). The germline V gene encodes CDR1 SEHNR and CDR2 FQNEAQ (reference sequence). V was shortened by 5 bases and J by 5 bases, with 18 bases between the two germline ends. This CDR3 has 15 residues. As DNA, the CDR3 is TGTGCCAGCAGCCAGAATTCGGAGGGGTTGGAGACCCAGTACTTC. Protein: CASSQNSEGLETQYF.

CDR3 sequence: CASSGPTGVGETQYF. In DNA form, the CDR3 reads TGTGCCAGCAGTGGTCCGACGGGAGTCGGGGAGACCCAGTACTTC. V gene TRBV28 combines with J gene TRBJ2-5; D perhaps matches TRBD2 (6 bases). The CDR3 consists of 15 residues. Per germline, CDR1 MDHEN and CDR2 SYDVKM. Trimming pared 5 bases from V and 5 bases from J, leaving 18 bases between.

The chain carries TRBV2 and TRBJ2-2, with D possibly matching TRBD1 (5 bases). Germline V gene data show CDR1 as SNHLY and CDR2 as FYNNEI. CDR3 size: 18 residues. Between the trimmed V and J ends, which lost 3 bases and 0 bases, there was a span of 17 bases. The CDR3 sequence is CASSDSSVWGANTGELFF. CDR3 sequence (DNA): TGTGCCAGCAGTGATTCTTCTGTCTGGGGCGCGAACACCGGGGAGCTGTTTTTT.

The chain combines TRBV30 with TRBJ2-7; maybe TRBD2 (5 bases). CDR3 size: 13 residues. Deletions cut 3 bases from V and 6 bases from J, with 15 bases between. The germline V gene has CDR1 GTSNPN and CDR2 SVGIG (reference sequence). The CDR3: CAWRVGVKSEQYF. The CDR3 region has the DNA TGTGCCTGGAGGGTGGGAGTGAAGAGCGAGCAGTACTTC.

This clone has a handful of counts. This chain connects TRBV6-4 to TRBJ2-1, with TRBD2 matching 8 bases. Per germline, CDR1 MRHNA and CDR2 SNTAGT. This CDR3 comprises 15 residues. The V segment lost 8 bases and the J segment 5 bases; nucleotides outside the gene matches: 11. As DNA, the CDR3 is TGTGCCAGCGGCGTGGATAGCGGGGCTAACAATGAGCAGTTCTTC. It codes for CASGVDSGANNEQFF.

The chain combines TRBV21-1 with TRBJ1-6; the D call of TRBD1 is as the table states it, not checked on the DNA. TRBV21-1 is deemed a pseudogene. The CDR3 consists of 14 residues. The CDR3 nucleotides are TGTGCCAGCAGCCAGACAGGGAAGAATTCACCCCTCCACTTT. As protein: CASSQTGKNSPLHF.

The chain is built from TRBV25-1 and TRBJ2-1, with a tentative D call TRBD1 (6 bases). Trimming shortened V by 2 bases and J by 5 bases, and 10 bases separated the two germline ends. There are 14 residues in the CDR3. The V gene's germline CDR1 is MGHDK and CDR2 SYGVNS. The CDR3 here is CASSEGGPHNEQFF. Written as DNA, the CDR3 is TGTGCCAGCAGTGAAGGGGGCCCCCACAATGAGCAGTTCTTC.

The chain has TRBV30 and TRBJ1-3; TRBD1 agrees at 9 bases. The germline CDR1 and CDR2 sequences are GTSNPN and SVGIG (reference sequence). The CDR3 has 17 residues. Trimming cost V 3 bases and J 0 bases; bases outside gene matches: 9. CDR3 DNA sequence: TGTGCCTGGAGCGATCGAGGACAGGGGAGCTCTGGAAACACCATATATTTT. This translates into CAWSDRGQGSSGNTIYF.

The chain joins TRBV9 to TRBJ2-3; a possible D gene is TRBD2 (7 bases). V lost 4 bases to trimming and J lost 1 base, with 13 bases between them. Germline values: CDR1 SGDLS, CDR2 YYNGEE. The CDR3 is 15 amino acids. CDR3 sequence reads: CASSLGGRGTDTQYF. Here the CDR3 DNA reads TGTGCCAGCAGCCTAGGGGGGAGGGGCACAGATACGCAGTATTTT. Using reference TRBV9 and TRBJ2-3 for the parts outside the CDR3, the full variable domain is DSGVTQTPKHLITATGQRVTLRCSPRSGDLSVYWYQQSLDQGLQFLIQYYNGEERAKGNILERFSAQQFPDLHSELNLSSLELGDSALYFCASSLGGRGTDTQYFGPGTRLTVL.